The 15 T cell receptor beta chains listed next were all sequenced from one sample in a study of T cell repertoires in aging, cancer and after chemotherapy. A mixed TRB-A/B primer pool amplified rearranged TRB by multiplex touch-down PCR. Each CDR3 protein gets one entry after TCRdb re-called the multiplex PCR reads with MiXCR. The sample holds 9,500 or so distinct CDR3 sequences, approximately 30% seen once. Peripheral blood genomic DNA, not sorted cells or RNA, was the template. Sequencing was carried out using blood. The receptors stem from a human donor in good health.

CDR3 in amino acids: CASRAGGVTDTQYF. The CDR3 region has the DNA TGTGCCAGCAGGGCCGGGGGCGTCACAGATACGCAGTATTTT. This chain uses TRBV27 with TRBJ2-3; the D call may be TRBD1 or TRBD2 (6 bases each). The germline gives CDR1 MNHEY, CDR2 SMNVEV (reference sequence). Trimming left V 6 bases short and J 2 bases short, with 12 bases between. This CDR3 is 14 amino acids long.

This chain joins TRBV18 and TRBJ1-3; D is uncertain. V dropped 8 bases and J dropped 4 bases, with 12 bases sitting between them. The CDR3 has 13 residues. Germline V gene data show CDR1 as KGHSH and CDR2 as LQKENI. The CDR3 sequence: CASQAQTGNTIYF. The DNA for the CDR3 is TGTGCCAGCCAGGCCCAGACCGGAAACACCATATATTTT.

This clonotype qualifies as medium-sized. J is TRBJ2-7 and V is TRBV6-5, with D possibly called TRBD1 or TRBD2 (5 bases each). The CDR3 length is 15 residues. V was shortened by 6 bases and J by 0 bases, with 15 bases between the two germline ends. In germline, CDR1 is MNHEY, CDR2 SVGAGI. The CDR3 protein is CASRNGAGSSYEQYF. The CDR3 region has the DNA TGTGCCAGCAGGAACGGGGCGGGCAGCTCCTACGAGCAGTACTTC.

This clonotype was seen a handful of times. The J gene is TRBJ2-7, the V gene TRBV6-2 or TRBV6-3, with 8 bases lining up with TRBD1. The trim removed 5 bases at V and 2 bases at J, leaving 8 bases unmatched. Germline CDR1 and CDR2: MNHEY and SVGEGT. This CDR3 contains 15 residues. CDR3 sequence reads: CASSRSGTGTYEQYF. The CDR3 region has the DNA TGTGCCAGCAGTAGATCCGGGACAGGCACCTACGAGCAGTACTTC.

This sequence joins TRBV12-3 or TRBV12-4 and TRBJ2-3; D is unclear. The CDR3 is made up of 13 amino acids. Trimming shortened V by 6 bases and J by 4 bases, and 11 bases separated the two germline ends. CDR3 coding DNA: TGTGCCAGCAGGTCCTTTGGTCCAGATACGCAGTATTTT. Its translation is CASRSFGPDTQYF.

This clonotype showed up just a few times. CDR3 loop: CAWSVPSGKETQYF. The CDR3 coding sequence is TGTGCCTGGAGTGTACCTTCGGGGAAAGAGACCCAGTACTTC. This chain connects TRBV30 to TRBJ2-5; a possible D gene is TRBD2 (5 bases). This CDR3 is built from 14 residues. V was shortened by 0 bases and J by 3 bases, with 11 bases between the two germline ends. Germline V lookup: CDR1 GTSNPN, CDR2 SVGIG (reference sequence).

The chain links TRBV6-5 to TRBJ2-7, with D uncertain. Germline-derived CDR1 and CDR2 are MNHEY and SVGAGI. V shed 2 bases and J shed 0 bases, with 8 bases lying between them. The CDR3 is 14 residues long. CDR3 amino acids: CASSYRGSSYEQYF. CDR3 nucleotides: TGTGCCAGCAGTTACCGCGGCAGCTCCTACGAGCAGTACTTC.

This chain joins TRBV12-3 or TRBV12-4 and TRBJ2-3, with 8 bases aligning to TRBD2. This CDR3 region has 16 residues. The V and J ends lost 8 bases and 2 bases, in that order; junction bases with no gene match: 12. The CDR3 DNA is TGTGCCAGCCAACCTGCGGGGGGTATCCCCACAGATACGCAGTATTTT. Translated, it gives CASQPAGGIPTDTQYF.

The chain is built from TRBV12-3 or TRBV12-4 and TRBJ1-5; weak D call: TRBD1 (6 bases). The CDR3 runs to 13 residues. V shed 1 base and J shed 7 bases, with 8 bases lying between them. This chain's CDR3 is CASSLDRVQPQHF. The DNA of the CDR3 is TGTGCCAGCAGTTTAGACAGGGTACAGCCCCAGCATTTT.

The V and J genes are TRBV30 and TRBJ1-1, with D perhaps matching TRBD1 (5 bases). The CDR3 sequence is 14 residues long. Germline V CDR1 and CDR2: GTSNPN, SVGIG (reference sequence). V was cut by 0 bases and J by 1 base, with 9 bases left in between. The CDR3, as DNA: TGTGCCTGGAGTGTTACAGGAGAGAACACTGAAGCTTTCTTT. It yields the protein CAWSVTGENTEAFF.

The chain is built from TRBV19 and TRBJ2-7, with TRBD2 identical over 11 bases. The trim removed 6 bases at V and 3 bases at J, leaving 7 bases unmatched. The CDR3 spans 15 residues. The germline V gene encodes CDR1 LNHDA and CDR2 SQIVND (reference sequence). The CDR3 sequence is CASSPGTSGSYEQYF. CDR3 coding DNA: TGTGCCAGTAGCCCAGGGACTAGCGGCAGCTACGAGCAGTACTTC.

The V and J genes are TRBV6-5 and TRBJ2-5; TRBD1 aligns across 11 bases. Germline V gene data show CDR1 as MNHEY and CDR2 as SVGAGI. J lost 5 bases, V lost 6 bases, and 5 bases had no gene match. The CDR3 is 14 amino acids. CDR3 amino acids: CASRRGQGAETQYF. The CDR3 DNA is TGTGCCAGCAGGCGCGGACAGGGGGCCGAGACCCAGTACTTC.

The chain recombines TRBV4-3 with TRBJ2-3, with D unresolved. V lost 0 bases and J lost 6, with 10 bases in between. The CDR3 loop spans 14 amino acids. Looked up from germline, CDR1 is LGHNA and CDR2 is YSLEER. The CDR3 protein is CASSQDKVLDTQYF. The CDR3, as DNA: TGCGCCAGCAGCCAAGATAAGGTGTTGGATACGCAGTATTTT.

This clonotype was seen a few times. This chain uses TRBV27 with TRBJ2-5; D tentatively fits TRBD1 or TRBD2 (6 bases each). CDR3 length: 14 amino acids. Trimming removed 2 bases at V and 4 bases at J, with 11 bases between. The germline CDR1 and CDR2 sequences are MNHEY and SMNVEV (reference sequence). CDR3 nucleotide sequence: TGTGCCAGCAGTTTAGGAGGGGGGCTAGAGACCCAGTACTTC. It translates to CASSLGGGLETQYF.

The rearrangement uses TRBV27 and TRBJ2-1; TRBD2 matches 11 bases. The CDR3 is 15 residues long. The germline V gene encodes CDR1 MNHEY and CDR2 SMNVEV (reference sequence). Trimming at V came to 4 bases and at J to 7 bases, leaving 6 bases not matched to a gene. DNA for the CDR3: TGTGCCAGCAGTTGGGGGACTAGCGGTACAAATGAGCAGTTCTTC. It translates to CASSWGTSGTNEQFF.